The rows below give T cell receptor beta chains drawn from one sample of a study of T cells in Graves' hyperthyroidism and ophthalmopathy. A single record per CDR3 protein comes from TCRdb applying MiXCR to the multiplex PCR reads. Here the sample spans about 160,000 distinct CDR3 sequences, about 9% being singletons. Sequenced: blood. The receptor set was obtained from a woman between 18 and 29 years old with Graves' hyperthyroidism that later progressed to Graves' ophthalmopathy. The CDR3 runs from the conserved cysteine through the conserved F or W. The D gene is left open where the match is weak. Clone size is stated in some rows and not others, as once, few, many or a class when expanded.

many | NA | TRBJ2-5 | TRBV7-9 | CASSLAGDRETQYF | TGTGCCAGCAGCTTAGCGGGTGACAGGGAGACCCAGTACTTC
many | TRBD1 | TRBJ2-1 | TRBV18 | CASSPPSRGSNEQFF | TGTGCCAGCTCACCACCCAGCAGGGGGAGCAATGAGCAGTTCTTC
NA | NA | TRBJ2-3 | TRBV4-1 | CASSHLRDTQYF | TGCGCCAGCAGCCACCTTCGAGATACGCAGTATTTT
NA | TRBD2 | TRBJ2-1 | TRBV7-2 | CASSPLASGREEQFF | TGTGCCAGCAGCCCTTTAGCTAGCGGGAGAGAGGAGCAGTTCTTC
many | TRBD2 | TRBJ2-7 | TRBV6-2/TRBV6-3 | CASRGGAYEQYF | TGTGCCTCCCGGGGAGGGGCCTACGAGCAGTACTTC
many | NA | TRBJ2-7 | TRBV3-1 | CASSPTQGNEQYF | TGTGCCAGCAGCCCCACCCAGGGAAACGAGCAGTACTTC
many | NA | TRBJ1-4 | TRBV7-8 | CASSLVRPGGEKLFF | TGTGCCAGCAGCTTAGTCCGACCTGGAGGTGAAAAACTGTTTTTT
many | TRBD1 | TRBJ1-2 | TRBV11-2 | CASSLRRTGVIFGYGYTF | TGTGCCAGCAGTCTTAGGAGGACAGGGGTTATTTTCGGCTATGGCTACACCTTC
many | NA | TRBJ1-2 | TRBV19 | CASSIIGYGYTF | TGTGCCAGTAGTATCATTGGCTATGGCTACACCTTC
many | NA | TRBJ1-1 | TRBV29-1 | CSVGENTEAFF | TGCAGCGTTGGGGAGAACACTGAAGCTTTCTTT
many | TRBD1 | TRBJ1-2 | TRBV19 | CASRGQGEVGYTF | TGTGCCAGTAGGGGACAGGGTGAGGTCGGCTACACCTTC
many | NA | TRBJ2-5 | TRBV12-3/TRBV12-4 | CASSLVPFYRGAQETQYF | TGTGCCAGCAGTTTAGTACCGTTCTATCGGGGCGCTCAAGAGACCCAGTACTTC
many | NA | TRBJ2-1 | TRBV20-1 | CSALSGNEQFF | TGCAGTGCTTTAAGCGGAAATGAGCAGTTCTTC
NA | TRBD2 | TRBJ2-2 | TRBV13 | CASSYTLAGNTGELFF | TGTGCCAGCAGCTATACACTAGCGGGAAACACCGGGGAGCTGTTTTTT
many | NA | TRBJ2-7 | TRBV20-1 | CSARVGGANSYEQYF | TGCAGTGCTAGGGTCGGTGGGGCCAACTCCTACGAGCAGTACTTC
many | NA | TRBJ1-5 | TRBV10-1 | CASSELQDSNQPQHF | TGCGCCAGCAGTGAATTACAGGATAGCAATCAGCCCCAGCATTTT
NA | TRBD1 | TRBJ2-7 | TRBV13 | CASSFSGTGGEQYF | TGTGCCAGCAGCTTTTCCGGGACAGGGGGCGAGCAGTACTTC
NA | NA | TRBJ2-7 | TRBV10-3 | CAISPDRYEQYF | TGTGCCATCAGCCCCGATCGCTACGAGCAGTACTTC
NA | TRBD1 | TRBJ2-1 | TRBV18 | CASSPRHPGQGGSYNEQLF | TGTGCCAGCTCACCACGGCATCCGGGACAGGGTGGCTCCTACAATGAGCAGCTCTTC
few | NA | TRBJ1-4 | TRBV6-1 | CASSGEIWEKLFF | TGTGCCAGCAGTGGGGAGATCTGGGAAAAACTGTTTTTT
NA | NA | TRBJ1-6 | TRBV25-1 | CASSEFAGRKPLHF | TGTGCCAGCAGTGAATTTGCAGGGAGGAAACCCCTCCACTTT
many | TRBD1 | TRBJ1-3 | TRBV2 | CASRDRAGSSGNTIYF | TGTGCCAGCAGGGACAGGGCTGGGAGCTCTGGAAACACCATATATTTT
NA | TRBD2 | TRBJ2-7 | TRBV20-1 | CSARPGGGDYEQYF | TGCAGTGCTAGACCGGGGGGGGGGGACTACGAGCAGTACTTC
many | TRBD1 | TRBJ1-5 | TRBV20-1 | CSAPGQGKVGNQPQHF | TGCAGTGCTCCAGGACAGGGGAAGGTTGGCAATCAGCCCCAGCATTTT
many | NA | TRBJ1-5 | TRBV12-5 | CASGLGREQPQHF | TGTGCTAGTGGTTTGGGGCGGGAACAGCCCCAGCATTTT
NA | NA | TRBJ1-5 | TRBV4-2 | CASSPQTISRQPQHF | TGTGCCAGCAGCCCCCAAACGATCTCCCGTCAGCCCCAGCATTTT
many | TRBD2 | TRBJ2-3 | TRBV24-1 | CATSDASGRAADTQYF | TGTGCCACCAGTGATGCTAGCGGGAGGGCCGCAGATACGCAGTATTTT
many | NA | TRBJ2-1 | TRBV10-3 | CAISESDGSSYNEQFF | TGTGCCATCAGTGAGTCGGACGGGAGCTCCTACAATGAGCAGTTCTTC
many | TRBD1 | TRBJ1-1 | TRBV29-1 | CSVGLGQLNTEAFF | TGCAGCGTTGGCCTGGGACAGTTGAACACTGAAGCTTTCTTT
many | NA | TRBJ2-7 | TRBV28 | CASSPAPPSYEQYF | TGTGCCAGCAGTCCCGCACCCCCTAGCTACGAGCAGTACTTC
NA | NA | TRBJ2-2 | TRBV9 | CASSVGGNGAGELFF | TGTGCCAGCAGCGTAGGAGGGAACGGGGCCGGGGAGCTGTTTTTT
many | NA | TRBJ1-6 | TRBV28 | CASSPDGHNSPLHF | TGTGCCAGCAGCCCAGACGGACATAATTCACCCCTCCACTTT
many | NA | TRBJ2-2 | TRBV7-2 | CASSLWAGTTTGELFF | TGTGCCAGCAGCTTATGGGCGGGGACAACCACCGGGGAGCTGTTTTTT
many | NA | TRBJ1-5 | TRBV19 | CASSIGWGISSNQPQHF | TGTGCCAGTAGTATAGGGTGGGGTATTTCAAGCAATCAGCCCCAGCATTTT
many | TRBD1 | TRBJ1-2 | TRBV5-4 | CASSSTGVGNYGYTF | TGTGCCAGCAGCTCCACAGGGGTCGGGAACTATGGCTACACCTTC
NA | NA | TRBJ1-1 | TRBV10-3 | CAISGGSEAFF | TGTGCCATCAGTGGAGGGTCTGAAGCTTTCTTT
many | TRBD1 | TRBJ2-2 | TRBV2 | CASNRDRDTGELFF | TGTGCCAGCAACCGGGACAGGGACACCGGGGAGCTGTTTTTT
NA | TRBD2 | TRBJ2-5 | TRBV19 | CASGLAGVETQYF | TGTGCCAGCGGACTAGCGGGAGTCGAGACCCAGTACTTC
many | TRBD1 | TRBJ2-6 | TRBV27 | CASSFQGARANVLTF | TGTGCCAGCAGTTTTCAGGGGGCGAGGGCCAACGTCCTGACTTTC
few | NA | TRBJ2-1 | TRBV9 | CASSTDGGNYNEQFF | TGTGCCAGCAGCACCGATGGGGGCAACTACAATGAGCAGTTCTTC
many | TRBD1 | TRBJ1-1 | TRBV6-1 | CASSPPGQGSTEAFF | TGTGCCAGCAGTCCTCCGGGACAGGGTAGCACTGAAGCTTTCTTT
many | NA | TRBJ1-1 | TRBV7-3 | CASSLKQEGTEAFF | TGTGCCAGCAGCTTAAAACAGGAAGGCACTGAAGCTTTCTTT
many | NA | TRBJ1-5 | TRBV19 | CASMSRGWDNQPQHF | TGTGCCAGTATGAGTAGGGGATGGGACAATCAGCCCCAGCATTTT
few | TRBD2 | TRBJ2-1 | TRBV24-1 | CATSDRLAGTYNEQFF | TGTGCCACCAGTGACAGACTAGCGGGAACCTACAATGAGCAGTTCTTC
NA | NA | TRBJ2-2 | TRBV19 | CASSEQGGLFF | TGTGCCAGTAGTGAACAGGGTGGGCTGTTTTTT
many | NA | TRBJ2-3 | TRBV11-1 | CASSLTGTSTDTQYF | TGTGCCAGCAGCCTCACTGGAACTAGCACAGATACGCAGTATTTT
many | TRBD1 | TRBJ2-7 | TRBV6-1 | CAAPGTAYEQYF | TGTGCCGCCCCCGGGACAGCCTACGAGCAGTACTTC
NA | NA | TRBJ2-7 | TRBV20-1 | CSARDKRDHYEQYF | TGCAGTGCTAGAGATAAAAGGGACCACTACGAGCAGTACTTC
many | TRBD2 | TRBJ2-7 | TRBV2 | CASSEYGLSGKNTEQYF | TGTGCCAGCAGTGAATATGGCTTGAGCGGGAAAAATACCGAGCAGTACTTC
many | TRBD1 | TRBJ1-5 | TRBV27 | CASSSWTGSAYSNQPQHF | TGTGCCAGCAGTTCCTGGACAGGGTCGGCCTATAGCAATCAGCCCCAGCATTTT
large | NA | TRBJ1-2 | TRBV27 | CASSLSGASNYGYTF | TGTGCCAGCAGTTTATCGGGAGCTTCTAACTATGGCTACACCTTC
NA | TRBD1 | TRBJ1-2 | TRBV30 | CAWRTSRGPSYGYTF | TGTGCCTGGAGAACATCGAGGGGGCCCTCCTATGGCTACACCTTC
NA | TRBD2 | TRBJ2-1 | TRBV4-1 | CASSHIPLAGGPKENNEQFF | TGCGCCAGCAGCCATATACCCCTAGCGGGAGGGCCTAAGGAGAACAATGAGCAGTTCTTC
many | NA | TRBJ2-1 | TRBV5-1 | CASSLDLAKYNEQFF | TGCGCCAGCAGCTTGGACCTAGCGAAGTACAATGAGCAGTTCTTC
many | TRBD1 | TRBJ2-5 | TRBV20-1 | CSADSTETGEETQYF | TGCAGTGCTGATTCAACTGAGACAGGGGAGGAGACCCAGTACTTC
many | NA | TRBJ2-3 | TRBV15 | CATSRDLGASTDTQYF | TGTGCCACCAGCAGAGATCTCGGTGCAAGCACAGATACGCAGTATTTT
many | TRBD1 | TRBJ1-2 | TRBV12-3/TRBV12-4 | CASSQASGTDNYGYTF | TGTGCCAGCAGTCAAGCTTCCGGGACAGATAACTATGGCTACACCTTC